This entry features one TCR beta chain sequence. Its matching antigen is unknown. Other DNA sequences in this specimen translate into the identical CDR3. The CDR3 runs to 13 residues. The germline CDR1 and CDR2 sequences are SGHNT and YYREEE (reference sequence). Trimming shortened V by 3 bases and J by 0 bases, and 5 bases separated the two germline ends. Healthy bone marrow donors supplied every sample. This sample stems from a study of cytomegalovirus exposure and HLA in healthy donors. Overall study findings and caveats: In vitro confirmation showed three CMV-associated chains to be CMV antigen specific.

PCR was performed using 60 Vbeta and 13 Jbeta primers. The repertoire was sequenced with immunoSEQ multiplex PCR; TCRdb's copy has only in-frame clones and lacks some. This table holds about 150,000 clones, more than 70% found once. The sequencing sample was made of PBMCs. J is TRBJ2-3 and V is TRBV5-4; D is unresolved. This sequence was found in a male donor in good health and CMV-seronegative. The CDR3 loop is CASSSGSTDTQYF. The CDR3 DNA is TGTGCCAGCAGCTCGGGTAGCACAGATACGCAGTATTTT.